This TCR beta chain was sequenced for a study of shared clonotypes between healthy human individuals. Germline V lookup: CDR1 SGHAT, CDR2 FQNNGV. This CDR3 comprises 12 residues. V shed 5 bases and J shed 5 bases, with 7 bases lying between them. This clone was detected only once. Both subsets, CD45RA+ naive and CD45RA-negative memory, were split from the CD4+ cells. The data were produced by immunoSEQ multiplex PCR, yet TCRdb's version contains in-frame clones alone and is incomplete. The sample records more than 400,000 clones, around 96% being singletons. The sequence was collected from a woman aged 25 to 39 in good health. The rearrangement uses TRBV11-2 and TRBJ2-1, with D unclear. Material: naive CD4+ T cells sorted from blood. Noted subset: CD45RA+ positively selected. This chain's CDR3 is CASSITNNEQFF. DNA for the CDR3: TGTGCCAGCAGCATTACCAACAATGAGCAGTTCTTC.